This TCR beta chain was recorded in a study of shared clonotypes between healthy human individuals (dated by TCRdb to 2018 to 2020). With respect to the entire study: The cohort included three men and two women between 18 and 49 years of age. Libraries were prepared and TCR repertoires were sequenced by different laboratories using diverse techniques, in order to increase sequencing depth and limit assay-specific biases. Blood TCR repertoires of about 5 healthy adults were deeply sequenced to estimate repertoire size and the extent of clonotype sharing between individuals. Leukapheresis yielded between about 0.85 and 9 billion PBMCs per donor. Per donor, three plates each were used for CD4 naive and CD4 memory, two for CD8 naive, and one for CD8 memory.

Of note for this clone: The antigen it recognizes is unknown. Base-call qualities are not available, and no considerably larger clone is one nucleotide away.

Overall study results and their limits: The small number of donors limited the genetic and exposure-history diversity represented. Pairwise subsampling led to the expectation that sequencing depth would affect the degree of clonotype sharing among donors. Compared with non-shared clonotypes, the clonotypes found in all four sorted-subset donors had higher generation probabilities. Sampling was restricted to blood, and TCR repertoires in tissue are likely to differ from TCR repertoires in blood. Incomplete sequencing was indicated by rarefaction of sorted-subset datasets, despite the large sequencing depth. Around 5.4% of naive CD4, roughly 3.6% of naive CD8, 2% to 2.5% of memory CD4, and 0.4% of memory CD8 clonotypes were shared across several donors. Naive subsets generally had larger estimated clonotype richness than memory subsets.

Reading the germline V gene gives CDR1 MNHEY and CDR2 SVGAGI. Trimming takes 5 bases from V and 0 bases from J, and the germline ends sit 12 bases apart. The CDR3 spans 15 residues, from the cysteine through the phenylalanine. Solely the CDR3 DNA is kept, with 45 bases framed from the first base. The donors were healthy, HIV-negative adults with no recently reported acute infections or vaccinations. All donors were Caucasian adults living in Nashville, Tennessee, USA. CD4+ T cells were enriched by magnetic negative selection; naive cells were then positively selected on CD45RA, and the negative fraction formed the memory subset. Blood was collected by leukapheresis, and PBMCs were isolated by Ficoll-Histopaque density gradient centrifugation and then cryopreserved in liquid nitrogen vapor phase. Analytical flow cytometry was used to check the purity and quantity of each magnetically sorted T cell population. Genomic DNA was isolated from each sorted fraction and quantified by UV absorbance on a Nanodrop 2000c.

Using the deep immunoSEQ assay, TCR CDR3 regions were amplified from genomic DNA by multiplex PCR. For each cell subset, the extracted genomic DNA was distributed evenly across all wells of several immunoSEQ 96-well plates, and each plate served as one replicate. Each replicate PCR for sorted subsets received about 220 ng genomic DNA, equal to tens of thousands of T cell genomes. The purified libraries were quantified using a Qubit 3.0 fluorometer, sized with a Bioanalyzer 2100, and then quantified again using the KAPA Library Quantification kit. A separate single-read 150-cycle Illumina NextSeq 550 flow cell was used to sequence each immunoSEQ 96-well plate. As for the original processing: Because the immunoSEQ output held only junctional sequences and lacked quality scores, the filtering could not match the filtering applied to full-length reads. Sequences were annotated with PyIR, a Python wrapper for IgBLAST v1.9, using IMGT germline references to assign V/J genes and CDR3. Any read was removed if the V/J assignment was weak (E-value above 1e-6), the CDR3 was missing, or the read contained stop codons, out-of-frame junctions, or ambiguous translated residues. V3J clonotypes were defined as sequences sharing an identical inferred V gene, J gene, and CDR3 amino acid sequence. Percentage overlap between repertoires was calculated by dividing the number of shared unique clonotypes by the size of the smaller repertoire. RTK rarefaction, the Chao1 estimator, and Recon v2.1 estimates of unobserved clonotypes were used to assess repertoire richness. OLGA was used to compute generation probabilities for all TCRbeta clonotypes that the gDNA method yielded from four donors. TCRdb re-hosts the immuneACCESS table, in-frame sequences only. Its copies lack some clones; in the studies checked, an unresolved V gene accounts for under half of them, and the cause for the rest is not known. The DNA gave D and trimming, while V, J and clone size come from that table. Within this sample are approximately 1,000,000 clones, with 77% of them counted one time only. The top ten clones comprise roughly 0.9% of the sample.

This clonotype was sampled from a man aged 18-30 years in good health. Some clones in this sample may be carry-over from other donors' samples. The sequenced material came from memory CD4+ T cells from PBMCs. The cell subset or site label on this specimen signifies: CD45RA-negative fraction. Recombination linked TRBV6-5 to TRBJ2-3; the D segment may tentatively be TRBD1 or TRBD2, each giving 5 matched bases. The CDR3 protein sequence reads: CASSLRGGSTDTQYF. In nucleotide form, the sequence is TGTGCCAGCAGTCTGAGGGGTGGGAGCACAGATACGCAGTATTTT.